Listed here is a single TCR beta chain. The germline gives CDR1 SGHTA, CDR2 FQGNSA. With 5 bases removed from V and 1 base from J, the gap between germline ends came to 10 bases. The CDR3 loop spans 14 amino acids. Libraries were prepared by immunoSEQ multiplex PCR; TCRdb keeps only in-frame clonotypes and omits some of them. The sample includes fewer than 95,000 clones, roughly 90% seen only once; the top ten take less than 0.85%. The sample belongs to a study of blood T cell repertoires in COVID-19. Material for sequencing was peripheral blood. The chain has TRBV7-2 and TRBJ2-3, with TRBD1 as a possible D gene (5 bases). This receptor was identified in a woman aged 80 or older with acute or convalescent COVID-19. CDR3 residues: CASSPLGRTDTQYF. The CDR3 DNA reads as TGTGCCAGCAGCCCGCTGGGGCGCACAGATACGCAGTATTTT.